The 8 T cell receptor beta chains below were found in one sample sequenced in a study of T cells after yellow fever vaccination (dated by TCRdb to about 2019). To prepare the library, 5' RACE was applied. Sequencer: Illumina HiSeq 2500. In-frame beta chains were kept once TCRdb had trimmed the public reads at Q25 with fastp and called clones with MiXCR. Each record represents a unique CDR3 protein, reported with the most common genes and DNA among its rows. The sample table holds some 110,000 distinct CDR3 sequences, of which 6% to 8% were seen once. The top ten hold about 2.7% of the sample. Explained via the paper, the treatment or condition label denotes: live attenuated yellow fever vaccine strain. Here the sequenced sample was CD4+ T cells sorted from PBMCs, taken 9 to 11 days after the first yellow fever vaccination. All receptors derive from a man aged 18 to 29 who received the YFV17D yellow fever vaccine.

The table lists this clonotype with many counts. This chain joins TRBV7-6 and TRBJ1-4, with a weak D call TRBD1 (6 bases). The CDR3 runs 14 residues. The V end lost 1 base, the J end lost 3 bases, and 6 bases lay between the germline ends. CDR1 and CDR2 (germline): SGHVS, FNYEAQ. The CDR3 protein is CASSLGTANEKLFF. The CDR3 nucleotides read TGTGCCAGCAGCTTAGGGACAGCTAATGAAAAACTGTTTTTT.

Many counts were recorded for this clonotype. V usage is TRBV5-1 and J usage is TRBJ2-5; the D gene is possibly TRBD1 (5 bases). Germline assignment: CDR1 SGHRS and CDR2 YFSETQ. CDR3 length equals 14 residues. Between the trimmed V and J ends, which lost 0 bases and 2 bases, there was a span of 8 bases. This chain's CDR3 is CASSLETVQETQYF. In nucleotides, the CDR3 is TGCGCCAGCAGCTTGGAGACAGTTCAAGAGACCCAGTACTTC.

This clonotype was counted many times. The gene calls are TRBV6-1 and TRBJ2-3; D might be TRBD2 (5 bases). Germline V gene data show CDR1 as MNHNS and CDR2 as SASEGT. The CDR3 runs to 14 residues. Trimming took 10 bases from V and 1 from J, leaving 15 bases between them. The CDR3: CATKASGGTDTQYF. Written as DNA, the CDR3 is TGTGCCACCAAGGCCAGCGGAGGCACAGATACGCAGTATTTT.

This clonotype was counted ten times or more. The gene calls are TRBV5-1 and TRBJ2-5, with TRBD2 matching over 9 bases. Looked up from germline, CDR1 is SGHRS and CDR2 is YFSETQ. CDR3 size: 15 residues. J lost 5 bases, V lost 4 bases, and 9 bases had no gene match. CDR3 sequence: CASSLTTLAGETQYF. DNA of the CDR3: TGCGCCAGCAGCCTTACCACTCTAGCGGGGGAGACCCAGTACTTC.

This clonotype was counted many times. The chain carries TRBV7-9 and TRBJ2-5; 8 bases match TRBD1. V dropped 8 bases and J dropped 1; count of bases not matched to a gene: 12. The germline gives CDR1 SEHNR, CDR2 FQNEAQ (reference sequence). There are 16 residues in the CDR3. This chain's CDR3 is CASGWRTGIFQETQYF. CDR3 bases: TGTGCCAGCGGTTGGAGGACAGGGATTTTCCAAGAGACCCAGTACTTC.

This clonotype was seen at least ten times. The chain uses TRBV5-1 and TRBJ2-3; D uncertain. V lost 3 bases, J lost 7 bases, and 9 bases lay in between. In germline, CDR1 is SGHRS, CDR2 YFSETQ. The CDR3 is 12 amino acids. The CDR3 DNA reads as TGCGCCAGCAGCTGGAATTCACATACGCAGTATTTT. Translation gives CASSWNSHTQYF.

The sample holds many counts of this clonotype. This sequence joins TRBV6-5 and TRBJ1-5; D unclear. The CDR3 is 14 residues long. Germline V CDR1 and CDR2: MNHEY, SVGAGI. V was clipped by 3 bases and J by 3 bases, with 9 bases between them. The CDR3 here is CASSYEQTNQPQHF. The CDR3, as DNA: TGTGCCAGCAGTTATGAACAGACCAATCAGCCCCAGCATTTT.

This clonotype has at least ten counts. The gene calls are TRBV7-9 and TRBJ2-2, with 7 positions matching TRBD1. This CDR3 is built from 17 residues. The V segment lost 1 base and the J segment 4 bases; nucleotides outside the gene matches: 9. Germline V gene sequence: CDR1 SEHNR, CDR2 FQNEAQ (reference sequence). The CDR3 region has the DNA TGTGCCAGCAGCTTAGTCTCCGGGACAGCTTCCACCGGGGAGCTGTTTTTT. Its protein product is CASSLVSGTASTGELFF.